These T cell receptor beta chains were read from a single sample in a study of shared clonotypes between healthy human individuals. Measured with immunoSEQ multiplex PCR; TCRdb has only the in-frame clones, and not every one. The repertoire holds more than 1.2 million clones, with approximately 98.5% as singletons. Sequencing was done on a sample of naive CD4+ T cells sorted from blood. The receptors come from a man aged 30 to 39 in good health. CDR3s include the opening cysteine and the closing phenylalanine or tryptophan. The D gene is left open where the match is weak. Size is stated for part of the rows, as once, few or many counts, or as a class when the clone is expanded.

d_call | j_call | clone_size | v_call | cdr3_aa | cdr3_nt
- | TRBJ2-7 | - | TRBV5-1 | CASSLEQPTVDEQYF | TGCGCCAGCAGCTTGGAGCAACCTACCGTCGACGAGCAGTACTTC
- | TRBJ1-1 | - | TRBV5-5 | CASSLVGGGSTEAFF | TGTGCCAGCAGCTTGGTTGGAGGCGGGAGCACTGAAGCTTTCTTT
TRBD2 | TRBJ2-7 | - | TRBV6-1 | CASNPKTSVYEQYF | TGTGCCAGCAATCCAAAGACTAGCGTCTACGAGCAGTACTTC
TRBD2 | TRBJ2-2 | - | TRBV7-2 | CASSRTSTREGELFF | TGTGCCAGCAGCCGGACTAGCACCCGTGAGGGGGAGCTGTTTTTT
TRBD1 | TRBJ1-2 | - | TRBV18 | CASFGDRGNGYTF | TGTGCCAGCTTTGGGGACAGGGGTAATGGCTACACCTTC
- | TRBJ2-7 | - | TRBV5-6 | CASSWRASEQYF | TGTGCCAGCAGCTGGCGGGCTTCCGAGCAGTACTTC
TRBD1 | TRBJ1-2 | once | TRBV6-6 | CASGPSGTGKYGYTF | TGTGCCAGCGGGCCATCCGGGACAGGGAAATATGGCTACACCTTC
- | TRBJ2-5 | - | TRBV28 | CAAYTTGRETQYF | TGTGCCGCCTATACTACAGGCCGGGAGACCCAGTACTTC
TRBD2 | TRBJ2-1 | - | TRBV25-1 | CASSGLLAGTYNEQFF | TGTGCCAGCAGCGGACTACTAGCGGGAACCTACAATGAGCAGTTCTTC
- | TRBJ2-1 | - | TRBV11-2 | CASSLGLFNEQFF | TGTGCCAGCAGCTTGGGACTTTTCAATGAGCAGTTCTTC
- | TRBJ1-1 | - | TRBV11-2 | CASSLARTSGTEAFF | TGTGCCAGCAGCTTAGCTCGGACATCAGGCACTGAAGCTTTCTTT
- | TRBJ2-2 | - | TRBV9 | CASRPPVTLNTGELFF | TGTGCCAGCAGACCACCGGTGACACTAAACACCGGGGAGCTGTTTTTT
TRBD2 | TRBJ2-2 | - | TRBV19 | CASSIPLAGNTGELFF | TGTGCCAGTAGTATACCGCTAGCGGGAAACACCGGGGAGCTGTTTTTT
TRBD2 | TRBJ2-2 | once | TRBV7-3 | CASSPSGGNTGELFF | TGTGCCAGCAGCCCTAGCGGGGGGAACACCGGGGAGCTGTTTTTT
TRBD2 | TRBJ2-1 | - | TRBV7-9 | CASSHTSASKQFF | TGTGCCAGCAGCCATACTAGCGCCAGTAAGCAGTTCTTC
- | TRBJ2-7 | - | TRBV5-1 | CASREGTAGSYEQYF | TGCGCCAGCAGGGAGGGGACCGCGGGCTCCTACGAGCAGTACTTC
TRBD2 | TRBJ2-1 | - | TRBV9 | CASSVDPGGGNEQFF | TGTGCCAGCAGCGTAGATCCGGGAGGGGGAAATGAGCAGTTCTTC
TRBD1 | TRBJ2-7 | - | TRBV6-1 | CASSEAGTGTYEQYF | TGTGCCAGCAGTGAAGCCGGGACAGGGACCTACGAGCAGTACTTC
- | TRBJ2-1 | - | TRBV5-1 | CASSSYDEQFF | TGCGCCAGCAGCTCCTACGATGAGCAGTTCTTC
- | TRBJ2-6 | - | TRBV15 | CATSMHPGANVLTF | TGTGCCACCAGCATGCACCCTGGAGCCAACGTCCTGACTTTC
- | TRBJ1-2 | - | TRBV19 | CASSILGLKNYGYTF | TGTGCCAGTAGTATATTGGGACTGAAAAACTATGGCTACACCTTC
TRBD1 | TRBJ2-5 | - | TRBV5-1 | CASSPQPTGERETQYF | TGCGCCAGCAGCCCGCAACCGACAGGGGAACGTGAGACCCAGTACTTC
- | TRBJ1-1 | - | TRBV28 | CASSTPNEAFF | TGTGCCAGCTCCACTCCAAATGAAGCTTTCTTT
TRBD2 | TRBJ2-2 | once | TRBV19 | CASSRLAGGLTGELFF | TGTGCCAGTAGTCGACTAGCGGGAGGTCTCACCGGGGAGCTGTTTTTT
- | TRBJ1-5 | - | TRBV28 | CASSGSRYQPQHF | TGTGCCAGCAGCGGCAGTCGATATCAGCCCCAGCATTTT
TRBD2 | TRBJ2-3 | once | TRBV11-2 | CASSSQGLAGYTQYF | TGTGCCAGCAGCTCCCAAGGACTAGCGGGATACACGCAGTATTTT
- | TRBJ1-3 | - | TRBV18 | CASSPLLTGKSSGNTIYF | TGTGCCAGCTCACCACTACTTACGGGGAAGAGCTCTGGAAACACCATATATTTT
TRBD2 | TRBJ2-1 | - | TRBV7-2 | CASSLVAGGHNEQFF | TGTGCCAGCAGCTTAGTGGCGGGAGGGCACAATGAGCAGTTCTTC
TRBD1 | TRBJ2-2 | - | TRBV9 | CASRAGDSHTGELFF | TGTGCCAGCAGGGCAGGGGACAGCCACACCGGGGAGCTGTTTTTT
TRBD1 | TRBJ2-7 | - | TRBV5-1 | CASSLVGTGGDEQYF | TGCGCCAGCAGCTTGGTTGGGACAGGGGGCGACGAGCAGTACTTC